Listed below are T cell receptor beta chains from one sample, sequenced in a study of blood T cell repertoires in COVID-19. TCRdb's table, derived via immunoSEQ multiplex PCR, lists solely in-frame clones and lacks some. The sample records about 55,000 clones, around 85% being singletons. The source material was peripheral blood. Receptors originate from a human donor in a cohort sampled during active COVID-19. CDR3s include the opening cysteine and the closing phenylalanine or tryptophan. A D gene is named only where the DNA matches it firmly. Size is stated for part of the rows, as once, few or many counts, or as a class when the clone is expanded.

V,D,size,length,J,DNA,CDR3
TRBV13,.,.,18,TRBJ2-3,TGTGCCAGCAACTTGGGCCAAGGGGGGGAAGGGAGCACAGATACGCAGTATTTT,CASNLGQGGEGSTDTQYF
TRBV9,.,.,17,TRBJ2-2,TGTGCCACTTCGACCAGTTCGGGGAGGATGAACACCGGGGAGCTGTTTTTT,CATSTSSGRMNTGELFF
TRBV12-3/TRBV12-4,.,.,11,TRBJ2-1,TGTGCCAGCAGTTCAGACAAAGAGCAGTTCTTC,CASSSDKEQFF
TRBV6-4,.,.,18,TRBJ2-2,TGTGCCAGCAGCGGGTTGGTCCCCCGCCGCAGCGCCCCCGGGGAGCTGTTTTTT,CASSGLVPRRSAPGELFF
TRBV5-1,TRBD1,once,16,TRBJ1-2,TGCGCCAGCAGCCGCGGGACAGCGGGAGGTAACTATGGCTACACCTTC,CASSRGTAGGNYGYTF
TRBV4-2,TRBD2,once,16,TRBJ2-1,TGTGCCAGCAGCCAAGTTCTAGCGGGGCCCTACAATGAGCAGTTCTTC,CASSQVLAGPYNEQFF
TRBV6-5,TRBD2,.,15,TRBJ2-1,TGTGCCAGCAGTTACTCGCCGGGAGGTGGGAATGAGCAGTTCTTC,CASSYSPGGGNEQFF
TRBV6-5,.,.,12,TRBJ2-4,TGTGCCAGCAGCCGTCCTGAAGGGGTTCAGTACTTC,CASSRPEGVQYF
TRBV28,.,.,14,TRBJ2-1,TGTGCCAGCAGTTCCGCGGGGGCGGTCAATGAGCAGTTCTTC,CASSSAGAVNEQFF
TRBV24-1,.,.,17,TRBJ1-3,TGTGCCACCAGTGGGTCCCCCCAGGGTTTCTCTGGAAACACCATATATTTT,CATSGSPQGFSGNTIYF
TRBV6-5,.,.,13,TRBJ2-3,TGTGCCAGCGTGTGGGAGCGTACAGATACGCAGTATTTT,CASVWERTDTQYF
TRBV2,.,.,12,TRBJ1-2,TGTGCGGTTGTGGGGGGTGACTATGGCTACACCTTC,CAVVGGDYGYTF
TRBV4-3,TRBD1,.,15,TRBJ2-5,TGCGCCAGCAGCCAAGAGGGGACAGGGCAAGAGACCCAGTACTTC,CASSQEGTGQETQYF
TRBV5-1,TRBD1,.,17,TRBJ1-4,TGCGCCAGCAGCCGGGGACAGGGAAGGAACTTTGATGAAAAACTGTTTTTT,CASSRGQGRNFDEKLFF
TRBV27,TRBD1,.,13,TRBJ1-2,TGTGCCAGCAGTCAAAAAGGGACAGCTGGCTACACCTTC,CASSQKGTAGYTF
TRBV28,.,few,13,TRBJ2-7,TGTGCCAGCAGTAGTCACGGTCTCTACGAGCAGTACTTC,CASSSHGLYEQYF